This entry is about one TCR beta chain. The antigen remains undetermined. The CDR3 is made up of 14 amino acids. The ends lost 3 bases at V and 4 bases at J; junction bases unmatched: 5. CDR1 is SGHTA and CDR2 is FQGNSA in the germline V gene. The source of the sample is a study of T cell responses to AZD1222 COVID-19 vaccine. Assay: immunoSEQ multiplex PCR; the TCRdb copy retains only in-frame clones and omits some. The sample includes 90,000 to 150,000 clones, 85% to 90% of them seen just once. Findings and caveats of the study: Donors, mostly white British, included more females; clonal diversity was possibly underestimated. Among spike-specific TCRs, nearly half reportedly target unmutated variant regions. The study identified only five or six AZD1222 recipients as seropositive at baseline.

The specimen comprised peripheral blood, sampled on day 0 of AZD1222 vaccination. The chain uses TRBV7-2 and TRBJ2-7, with TRBD2 matching over 8 bases. The sequence was collected from an adult in good health. Written as DNA, the CDR3 is TGTGCCAGCAGCTTTTATAGCGGGGAGTACGAGCAGTACTTC. Residues: CASSFYSGEYEQYF.